This T cell receptor (beta chain) is drawn from a study of T cells in women clearing cervical HPV infection. Study in general: Controls gave blood once infection was undetectable; cases at lesion identification.

Sequencing used immunoSEQ multiplex PCR; TCRdb keeps in-frame clones, though not all of them. Its listing shows about 40,000 clones. To note about this clone: From the germline J gene comes the end of the CDR3, since the read stops 3 residues before it.

There are 15 residues in the CDR3. The germline V gene encodes CDR1 GTSNPN and CDR2 SVGIG (reference sequence). V was clipped by 8 bases and J by 4 bases, with 21 bases between them. The chain combines TRBV30 with TRBJ2-1, with TRBD2 as a possible D gene (6 bases). The sample consisted of blood buffy coat. The clonotype was recovered from a woman between 18 and 70 years old with a cervical HPV16 infection that either progressed to CIN3+ or cleared (not recorded which). Incomplete CDR3 DNA: TGTGCCGGGACGGATCGGGCGGGAAAATACAATGAG. This sequence encodes CAGTDRAGKYNE. The complete CDR3 reads CAGTDRAGKYNEQFF.